This TCR beta chain was identified in a study of regulatory T cells in long-lasting Graves disease. TCR beta libraries were built with iRepertoire HTBI primers and Arm-PCR of CDR3 regions. MiXCR, applied by TCRdb to the multiplex PCR reads, yields one record per CDR3 protein. The sample contains fewer than 350,000 distinct CDR3 sequences, about a sixth of which appear only once. The CDR3 extends over 13 amino acids. Germline V gene sequence: CDR1 SGHDN, CDR2 FVKESK. V was pared by 2 bases and J by 4 bases, with 6 bases between. This clonotype was seen at least ten times. The time point: newly diagnosed GD, antithyroid drugs for less than 3 months. Researchers made the TCR library from RNA that was extracted from PBMCs.

The TCR sequence derives from a female donor with Graves disease. The chain uses TRBV14 and TRBJ1-5; no clear D. This specimen consisted of peripheral blood mononuclear cells (PBMCs), obtained at new diagnosis, from a patient treated with antithyroid drugs. CDR3 protein: CASSQSGNQPQHF. CDR3 bases: TGTGCCAGCAGCCAATCGGGTAATCAGCCCCAGCATTTT.